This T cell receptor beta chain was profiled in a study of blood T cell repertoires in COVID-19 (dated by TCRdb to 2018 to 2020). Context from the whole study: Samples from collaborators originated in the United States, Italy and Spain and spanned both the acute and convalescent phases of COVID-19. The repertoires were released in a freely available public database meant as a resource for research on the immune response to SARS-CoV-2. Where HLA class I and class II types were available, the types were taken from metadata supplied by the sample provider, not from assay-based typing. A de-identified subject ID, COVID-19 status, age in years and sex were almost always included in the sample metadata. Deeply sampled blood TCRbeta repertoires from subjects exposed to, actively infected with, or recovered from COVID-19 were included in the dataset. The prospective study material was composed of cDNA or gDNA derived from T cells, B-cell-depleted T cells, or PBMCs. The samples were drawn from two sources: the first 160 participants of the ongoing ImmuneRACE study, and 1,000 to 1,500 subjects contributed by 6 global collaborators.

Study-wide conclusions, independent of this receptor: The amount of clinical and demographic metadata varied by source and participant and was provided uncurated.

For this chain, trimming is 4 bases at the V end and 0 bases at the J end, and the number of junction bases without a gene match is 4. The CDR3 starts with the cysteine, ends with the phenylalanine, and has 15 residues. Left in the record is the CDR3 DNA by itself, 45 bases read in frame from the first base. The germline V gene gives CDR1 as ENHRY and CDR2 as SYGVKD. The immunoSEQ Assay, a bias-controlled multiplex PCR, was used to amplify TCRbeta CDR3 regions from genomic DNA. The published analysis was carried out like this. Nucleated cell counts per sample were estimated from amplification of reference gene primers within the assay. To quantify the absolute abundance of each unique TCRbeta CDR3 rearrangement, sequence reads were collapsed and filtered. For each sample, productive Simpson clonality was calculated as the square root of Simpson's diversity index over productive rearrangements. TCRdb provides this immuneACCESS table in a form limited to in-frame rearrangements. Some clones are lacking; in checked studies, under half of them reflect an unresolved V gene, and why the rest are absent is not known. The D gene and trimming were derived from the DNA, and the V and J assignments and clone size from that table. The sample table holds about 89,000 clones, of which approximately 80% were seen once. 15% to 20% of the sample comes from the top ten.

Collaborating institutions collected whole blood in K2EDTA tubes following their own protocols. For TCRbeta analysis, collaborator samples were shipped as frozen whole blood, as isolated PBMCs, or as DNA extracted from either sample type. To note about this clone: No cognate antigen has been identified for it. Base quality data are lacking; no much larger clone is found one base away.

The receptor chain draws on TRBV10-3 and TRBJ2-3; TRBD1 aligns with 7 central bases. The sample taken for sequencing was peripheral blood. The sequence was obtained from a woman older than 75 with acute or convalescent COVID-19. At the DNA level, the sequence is TGTGCCATCAGTGGACAGGGTTCTAGCACAGATACGCAGTATTTT. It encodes CAISGQGSSTDTQYF.